These 20 T cell receptor beta chains were sequenced from one sample in a study of cytomegalovirus exposure and HLA in healthy donors. The PCR had 60 Vbeta and 13 Jbeta primers. Here immunoSEQ multiplex PCR was the method, and the copy in TCRdb shows in-frame clones only, minus some. In the table there are roughly 140,000 clones, 73% of which are singletons. The sample consisted of PBMCs. The receptors come from a human donor in good health.

This chain uses TRBV9 with TRBJ2-2; D remains ambiguous. Germline assignment: CDR1 SGDLS and CDR2 YYNGEE. This CDR3 has 12 residues. Trimming shortened V by 1 base and J by 7 bases, and 5 bases separated the two germline ends. The CDR3 coding sequence is TGTGCCAGCAGCGTAAATTACGGGGAGCTGTTTTTT. It codes for CASSVNYGELFF. Filled out from reference TRBV9 and TRBJ2-2, the complete variable domain reads DSGVTQTPKHLITATGQRVTLRCSPRSGDLSVYWYQQSLDQGLQFLIQYYNGEERAKGNILERFSAQQFPDLHSELNLSSLELGDSALYFCASSVNYGELFFGEGSRLTVL.

The rearrangement uses TRBV6-5 and TRBJ2-1; 7 bases map to TRBD2. This CDR3 contains 13 residues. The germline V gene has CDR1 MNHEY and CDR2 SVGAGI. V dropped 2 bases and J dropped 9; count of bases not matched to a gene: 4. The CDR3 coding sequence is TGTGCCAGCAGTTACCGGGGGGACGGTGAGCAGTTCTTC. This encodes CASSYRGDGEQFF.

The rearrangement links TRBV5-1 to TRBJ2-7; 7 bases map to TRBD1. Per the germline V gene, CDR1 is SGHRS and CDR2 is YFSETQ. The CDR3 is made up of 13 amino acids. Germline trimming cut 4 bases from V and 2 bases from J; bases unmatched to any gene: 3. The CDR3 loop reads CASSPGQTYEQYF. The CDR3 DNA reads as TGCGCCAGCAGCCCGGGACAGACCTACGAGCAGTACTTC.

The CDR3 nucleotides are TGTGCCAGCTCACCACAGGGGAACTCTGGAAACACCATATATTTT. Protein product: CASSPQGNSGNTIYF. The chain combines TRBV18 with TRBJ1-3, with D possibly TRBD1 on 5 matching bases. V was shortened by 1 base and J by 0 bases, with 7 bases between the two germline ends. Germline lookup yields CDR1 KGHSH and CDR2 LQKENI. The CDR3 has 15 residues.

The genes are TRBV6-4 and TRBJ2-3, with D perhaps TRBD2 (6 bases). The germline V gene encodes CDR1 MRHNA and CDR2 SNTAGT. This CDR3 region has 16 residues. V was pared by 6 bases and J by 0 bases, with 16 bases between. The CDR3 DNA reads as TGTGCCAGCAGCCCCTCTACTAGCCCGAGCACAGATACGCAGTATTTT. Its translation: CASSPSTSPSTDTQYF.

The chain employs TRBV2 and TRBJ1-1; 9 nucleotides align to TRBD1. V lost 4 bases, J lost 6 bases, and 3 bases stayed unmatched. CDR3 length: 13 amino acids. Per germline, CDR1 SNHLY and CDR2 FYNNEI. DNA for the CDR3: TGTGCCAGCAGTGTTGACAGGGGGGCTGAAGCTTTCTTT. Its translation: CASSVDRGAEAFF. Full variable domain (remainder filled in from reference TRBV2 and TRBJ1-1): EPEVTQTPSHQVTQMGQEVILRCVPISNHLYFYWYRQILGQKVEFLVSFYNNEISEKSEIFDDQFSVERPDGSNFTLKIRSTKLEDSAMYFCASSVDRGAEAFFGQGTRLTVV.

CDR3: CASSEGHLRTQYF. Written as DNA, the CDR3 is TGTGCCAGCAGCGAGGGTCATCTACGGACCCAGTACTTC. The chain combines TRBV5-6 with TRBJ2-5; TRBD2 is a possible D gene (5 bases). Germline assignment: CDR1 SGHDT and CDR2 YYEEEE. With 4 bases removed from V and 7 bases from J, the gap between germline ends came to 14 bases. The CDR3 sequence is 13 residues long.

This clone came up a few times. The rearrangement uses TRBV30 and TRBJ1-4; D perhaps matches TRBD1 (6 bases). The CDR3 has 15 residues. The germline V gene encodes CDR1 GTSNPN and CDR2 SVGIG (reference sequence). V lost 0 bases, J lost 7 bases, and 15 bases lay in between. The CDR3 loop reads CAWSVQGLEVEKLFF. The CDR3 nucleotides are TGTGCCTGGAGTGTCCAGGGGCTGGAGGTTGAAAAACTGTTTTTT.

V and J are TRBV15 and TRBJ1-1; a possible D gene is TRBD1 (5 bases). The CDR3 sequence is 14 residues long. Trimming pared 3 bases from V and 6 bases from J, leaving 14 bases between. Germline V gene data show CDR1 as LNHNV and CDR2 as YYDKDF (reference sequence). The CDR3 DNA is TGTGCCACCAGCAGTCTCAACCTGGGGCCTGAAGCTTTCTTT. This gives the protein CATSSLNLGPEAFF.

The J gene is TRBJ2-5, the V gene TRBV7-3; 10 bases agree with TRBD2. V dropped 5 bases and J dropped 6; count of bases not matched to a gene: 12. Germline values: CDR1 SGHTA, CDR2 FQGTGA. CDR3 length equals 16 residues. In DNA, the CDR3 is TGTGCCAGCAGCCTCATCCCTAGCGGGAGTATAAAGACCCAGTACTTC. Its translation: CASSLIPSGSIKTQYF. The whole variable domain, filled in from reference TRBV7-3 and TRBJ2-5, reads GAGVSQTPSNKVTEKGKYVELRCDPISGHTALYWYRQSLGQGPEFLIYFQGTGAADDSGLPNDRFFAVRPEGSVSTLKIQRTERGDSAVYLCASSLIPSGSIKTQYFGPGTRLLVL.

Turning to this clone: The junction departs from germline at one end; a sequencing error may be responsible. The chain has TRBV7-7 and TRBJ2-1; maybe TRBD2 (6 bases). Germline V gene sequence: CDR1 SSHAT, CDR2 FNYEAQ (reference sequence). This CDR3 has 15 amino acids. CDR3 DNA: TGTGCTAGCAGCCGGGAGTCGAGCTCCTACAATGAGCAGTTCTTC. Encoded protein: CASSRESSSYNEQFF.

This clone occurred once. This chain connects TRBV4-2 to TRBJ2-1; D ambiguous. The CDR3 runs 16 residues. The germline V and J ends were trimmed by 0 bases and 0 bases, with 9 bases remaining between them. CDR1 and CDR2 from the germline V gene are LGHNA and YNFKEQ. The CDR3 is CASSQDGGYSYNEQFF. CDR3 in DNA: TGTGCCAGCAGCCAAGATGGCGGCTACTCCTACAATGAGCAGTTCTTC.

This chain uses TRBV5-6 with TRBJ2-3; TRBD2 matches at 16 bases. This CDR3 contains 17 residues. After removal of 4 bases from V and 4 bases from J, the junction contained 6 bases not matched to a gene. Germline assignment: CDR1 SGHDT and CDR2 YYEEEE. CDR3 loop: CASSTGLAGGFSDTQYF. CDR3 sequence (DNA): TGTGCCAGCAGCACGGGACTAGCGGGGGGGTTTTCAGATACGCAGTATTTT.

The chain has TRBV14 and TRBJ1-1; 7 positions match TRBD1. Germline V CDR1 and CDR2: SGHDN, FVKESK. The CDR3 consists of 16 residues. The V gene end was trimmed by 2 bases and the J gene end by 3 bases; junction bases not matched to a gene: 9. CDR3 in DNA: TGTGCCAGCAGCCAATTATATTCCGGGACAGACACTGAAGCTTTCTTT. Its translation: CASSQLYSGTDTEAFF.

The J gene is TRBJ2-3, the V gene TRBV27, with D possibly being TRBD2 (7 bases). Germline CDR1 is MNHEY and CDR2 is SMNVEV (reference sequence). This CDR3 contains 15 residues. The V end lost 8 bases, the J end lost 4 bases, and 19 bases lay between the germline ends. This chain's CDR3 is CASSRRGASADTQYF. The CDR3 nucleotides are TGTGCCAGCTCGCGCCGGGGGGCGTCGGCAGATACGCAGTATTTT.

This rearrangement joins TRBV6-5 to TRBJ1-3; the D is unclear. This CDR3 region has 14 residues. The V and J ends lost 8 bases and 0 bases respectively, with 11 bases between them. Germline V CDR1 and CDR2: MNHEY, SVGAGI. CDR3 in amino acids: CASGTANSGNTIYF. The CDR3 region has the DNA TGTGCCAGCGGAACAGCCAACTCTGGAAACACCATATATTTT.

The CDR3 is CASSQDIGQEQYF. DNA for the CDR3: TGTGCCAGCAGCCAAGATATTGGCCAAGAGCAGTACTTC. The chain combines TRBV4-2 with TRBJ2-7; D is uncertain. Germline V gene sequence: CDR1 LGHNA, CDR2 YNFKEQ. Trimming pared 0 bases from V and 7 bases from J, leaving 10 bases between. The CDR3 is 13 residues long.

The V and J genes are TRBV2 and TRBJ2-1; possibly TRBD1 for D (6 bases). This CDR3 region has 14 residues. The germline V gene encodes CDR1 SNHLY and CDR2 FYNNEI. This chain's CDR3 is CARAGVGSYNEQFF. The CDR3 DNA reads as TGTGCTCGGGCAGGGGTAGGCTCCTACAATGAGCAGTTCTTC.

J is TRBJ2-5 and V is TRBV7-9; weak D call: TRBD2 (6 bases). The CDR3 covers 13 residues. Trimming removed 6 bases from V and 5 bases from J, with 13 bases in between. The V gene's germline CDR1 is SEHNR and CDR2 FQNEAQ (reference sequence). This chain's CDR3 is CASRGRRGETQYF. In nucleotides, the CDR3 is TGTGCCAGCAGGGGGAGGCGGGGCGAGACCCAGTACTTC.

V is TRBV13 and J is TRBJ1-1; D call uncertain. Germline V gene sequence: CDR1 PRHDT, CDR2 FYEKMQ (reference sequence). Trimming took 4 bases from V and 1 from J, leaving 7 bases between them. The CDR3 is 13 amino acids. The CDR3, as DNA: TGTGCCAGCAGCTCCGGGTGGAACACTGAAGCTTTCTTT. Protein: CASSSGWNTEAFF.